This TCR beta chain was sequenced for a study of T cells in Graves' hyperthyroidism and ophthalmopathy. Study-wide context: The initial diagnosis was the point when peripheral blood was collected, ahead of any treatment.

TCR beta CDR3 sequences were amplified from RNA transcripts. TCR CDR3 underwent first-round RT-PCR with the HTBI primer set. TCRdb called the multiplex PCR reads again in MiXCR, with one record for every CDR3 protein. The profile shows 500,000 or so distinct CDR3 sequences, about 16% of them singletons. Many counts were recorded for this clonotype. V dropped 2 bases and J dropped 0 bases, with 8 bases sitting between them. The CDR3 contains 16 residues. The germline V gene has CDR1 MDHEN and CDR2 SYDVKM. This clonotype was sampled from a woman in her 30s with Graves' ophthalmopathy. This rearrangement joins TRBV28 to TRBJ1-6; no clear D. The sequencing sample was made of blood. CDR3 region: CASSLMGFSYNSPLHF. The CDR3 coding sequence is TGTGCCAGCAGTTTAATGGGATTCTCCTATAATTCACCCCTCCACTTT. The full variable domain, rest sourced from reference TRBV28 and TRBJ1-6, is DVKVTQSSRYLVKRTGEKVFLECVQDMDHENMFWYRQDPGLGLRLIYFSYDVKMKEKGDIPEGYSVSREKKERFSLILESASTNQTSMYLCASSLMGFSYNSPLHFGNGTRLTVT.